Listed here is a single T cell receptor (beta chain). The data stem from a study of OX40 agonist ivuxolimab in advanced cancers. Sequencing used immunoSEQ multiplex PCR; TCRdb keeps in-frame clones, though not all of them. The repertoire holds 60,000 to 75,000 clones, 84% seen once, with 6% to 9.5% in the top ten. Germline CDR1 is LGHNA and CDR2 is YSLEER. The CDR3 has 17 amino acids. After removal of 0 bases from V and 5 bases from J, the junction contained 7 bases not matched to a gene. The clonotype originates from an adult with an advanced solid tumor such as melanoma, head and neck, liver or kidney cancer. The chain carries TRBV4-3 and TRBJ1-5; 10 nucleotides line up with TRBD1. The sample consisted of CD4+ or CD8+ T cells sorted from blood, taken in a trial of the OX40 agonist ivuxolimab. The CDR3 bases are TGCGCCAGCAGCCAAGAAGTTTTGACAGGGGGCGATCAGCCCCAGCATTTT. The encoded protein is CASSQEVLTGGDQPQHF.